This T cell receptor (beta chain) was sequenced in a study of OX40 agonist ivuxolimab in advanced cancers. Regarding the study in general: Ivuxolimab was an agonistic, fully human IgG2 monoclonal antibody directed against OX40 (CD134), a costimulatory receptor. Intravenous ivuxolimab was administered to patients every 2 weeks at six dose levels: 0.01, 0.1, 0.3, 1.5, 3 and 10 mg/kg. Among the approximately 54 dose-escalation patients, roughly 20 had hepatocellular carcinoma, approximately 15 melanoma, 9 renal cell carcinoma and 9 head and neck cancer. The dose-escalation cohort was about 83% male with a mean age of approximately 60 years, ranging from roughly 23 to 79. Patients were allowed to have had prior anti-PD-1, anti-PD-L1 or anti-CTLA-4 therapy, and approximately 39% of the dose-escalation patients had been treated with checkpoint inhibitors. Partial responses occurred in three dose-escalation patients: two with cutaneous melanoma and one with hepatocellular carcinoma. The point of sequencing TCRbeta in the periphery was to test whether ivuxolimab changed TCR sequence diversity and drove clonal T-cell expansion. The monotherapy dose-escalation portion (N of about 50 patients) of the phase I ivuxolimab trial is reported in the paper. Points the paper makes about the study in general: In partial responders in the 0.1-3.0 mg/kg groups, normalized peripheral clonal expansion was found to be among the lowest, especially among CD8+ T cells. The antigen specificity of the clonally expanded peripheral T cells was not determined. After ivuxolimab, expanded clones were on average more numerous among CD8+ T cells than among CD4+ T cells. At doses from 0.1 to 3.0 mg/kg, clonal expansion was seen in both CD4+ and CD8+ blood T cells between baseline and week 6. Low levels of normalized T-cell clonal expansion were also seen in some patients who did not respond.

This clone has just a few counts. Its binding antigen is unknown. The sample holds no much larger clone one base away, and base qualities are not on file. The junction shows trimming of 5 bases on V and 3 bases on J, plus 4 bases between the germline ends. Sequences DFQATT (CDR1) and SNEGSKA (CDR2) are obtained from the germline V gene (reference sequence). The CDR3 sequence holds 10 residues, the cysteine and phenylalanine included. Kept here is only the CDR3 DNA, which spans 30 bases and is read in frame from base 1. Patients with autoimmune disease history or receiving systemic immunosuppression were excluded from the trial. Peripheral blood for TCR sequencing was collected from all dose cohorts at baseline, on cycle 4 day 1, and on cycle 7 day 1. The samples were taken from a phase I, first-in-human, multicenter, open-label dose-escalation trial of ivuxolimab. The trial enrolled adults with locally advanced or metastatic head and neck squamous cell, hepatocellular, melanoma or renal cell carcinoma. CD4+ and CD8+ T cells were sorted separately from peripheral blood before TCR sequencing.

Genomic DNA was isolated from the sorted cells so that the TCRbeta CDR3 region could be sequenced. The immunoSEQ Assay was used to sequence the TCRbeta CDR3 regions. TCRdb's version of the immuneACCESS table is confined to in-frame rearrangements and falls short of the full clone set. An unresolved V gene accounts for under half of the shortfall where checked; the remainder is of unknown origin. This sample comprises approximately 20,000 clones, 77% of them detected only once. The ten most abundant clones make up around 20% of the sample. This TCR derives from an adult with an advanced solid tumor such as melanoma, head and neck, liver or kidney cancer. The sequenced sample was CD4+ or CD8+ T cells sorted from blood, obtained in a trial of the OX40 agonist ivuxolimab. The sequence is built from TRBV20-1 and TRBJ1-1; the D gene cannot be named for sure. This receptor has the CDR3 CSAWDTEAFF. The nucleotide sequence is given as TGCAGTGCTTGGGACACTGAAGCTTTCTTT.